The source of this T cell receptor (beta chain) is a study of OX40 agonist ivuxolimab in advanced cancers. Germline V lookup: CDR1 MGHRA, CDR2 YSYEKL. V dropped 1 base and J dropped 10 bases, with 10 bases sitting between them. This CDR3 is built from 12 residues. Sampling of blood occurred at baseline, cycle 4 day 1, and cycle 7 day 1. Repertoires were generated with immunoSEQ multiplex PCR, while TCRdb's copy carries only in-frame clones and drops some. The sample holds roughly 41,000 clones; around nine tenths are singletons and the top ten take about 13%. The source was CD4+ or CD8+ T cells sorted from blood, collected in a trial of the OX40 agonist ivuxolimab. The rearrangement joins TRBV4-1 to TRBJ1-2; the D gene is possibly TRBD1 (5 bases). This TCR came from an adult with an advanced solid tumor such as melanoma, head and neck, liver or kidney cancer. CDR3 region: CASSQGGVLYTF. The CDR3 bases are TGCGCCAGCAGCCAAGGGGGGGTTCTCTACACCTTC.